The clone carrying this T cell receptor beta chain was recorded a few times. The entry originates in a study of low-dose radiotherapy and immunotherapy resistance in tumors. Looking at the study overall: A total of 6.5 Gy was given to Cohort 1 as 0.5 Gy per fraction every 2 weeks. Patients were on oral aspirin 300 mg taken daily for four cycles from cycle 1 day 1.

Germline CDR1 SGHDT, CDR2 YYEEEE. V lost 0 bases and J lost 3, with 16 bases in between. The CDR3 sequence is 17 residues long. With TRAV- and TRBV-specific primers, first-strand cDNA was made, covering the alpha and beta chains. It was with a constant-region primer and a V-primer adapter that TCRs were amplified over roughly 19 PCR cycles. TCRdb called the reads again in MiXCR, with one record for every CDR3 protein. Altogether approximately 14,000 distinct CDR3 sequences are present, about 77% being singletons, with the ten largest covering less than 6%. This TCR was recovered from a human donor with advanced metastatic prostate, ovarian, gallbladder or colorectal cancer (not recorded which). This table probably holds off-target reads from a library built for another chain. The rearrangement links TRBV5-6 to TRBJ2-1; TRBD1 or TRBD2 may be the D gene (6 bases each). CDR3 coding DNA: TGTGCCAGCAGCTTGGGGGGGGCGCGGGCCGTCTACAATGAGCAGTTCTTC. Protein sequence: CASSLGGARAVYNEQFF.